What follows are 28 T cell receptor beta chains derived from one specimen sequenced in a study of OX40 agonist ivuxolimab in advanced cancers. Sequenced by immunoSEQ multiplex PCR; TCRdb stores in-frame clones only, minus some. Of about 44,000 clones in the sample, 75% to 90% are singletons; the top ten hold 8% to 13%. The specimen comprised CD4+ or CD8+ T cells sorted from blood, sampled in a trial of the OX40 agonist ivuxolimab. The receptors derive from an adult with an advanced solid tumor such as melanoma, head and neck, liver or kidney cancer.

CDR3 residues: CASRGSGSEGHIQYF. CDR3 in DNA: TGTGCCAGCAGGGGTAGCGGGAGCGAAGGTCACATTCAGTACTTC. The rearrangement links TRBV6-1 to TRBJ2-4; TRBD2 matches 9 bases. The CDR3 contains 15 residues. The V segment lost 6 bases and the J segment 8 bases; nucleotides outside the gene matches: 11. CDR1 MNHNS and CDR2 SASEGT come from the germline V gene.

This clone was found once. The J gene is TRBJ2-5, the V gene TRBV28; no clear D gene. The better agreement between TRBJ2-7 and the DNA end casts doubt on the J call. From germline, CDR1 is MDHEN and CDR2 SYDVKM. The CDR3 is 13 residues long. The CDR3 nucleotides read TGTGCCAGCAGTTTAAGATTATCCTACGAGCAGTACTTC. It yields the protein CASSLRLSYEQYF.

The rearrangement uses TRBV9 and TRBJ2-1; D ambiguous. The CDR3 loop spans 15 amino acids. CDR1 is SGDLS, CDR2 YYNGEE, per germline. With 4 bases removed from V and 0 bases from J, the gap between germline ends came to 11 bases. As DNA, the CDR3 is TGTGCCAGCAGCCACGACTCCCCCTCCTACAATGAGCAGTTCTTC. Its protein product is CASSHDSPSYNEQFF. The complete variable domain, with remaining parts taken from reference TRBV9 and TRBJ2-1, reads DSGVTQTPKHLITATGQRVTLRCSPRSGDLSVYWYQQSLDQGLQFLIQYYNGEERAKGNILERFSAQQFPDLHSELNLSSLELGDSALYFCASSHDSPSYNEQFFGPGTRLTVL.

The rearrangement joins TRBV9 to TRBJ2-1; 8 bases are shared with TRBD2. The CDR3 length is 16 residues. CDR1 is SGDLS and CDR2 is YYNGEE in the germline V gene. Trimming removed 6 bases from V and 2 bases from J; junction bases left unmatched: 10. The CDR3 nucleotides read TGTGCCAGCACCCCAGGTGGTAGCGGGACCTACAATGAGCAGTTCTTC. It specifies CASTPGGSGTYNEQFF.

The CDR3 DNA reads as TGCGCCAGCAGGGCAGAAGGCTCTGGGGCCAACGTCCTGACTTTC. Its protein is CASRAEGSGANVLTF. The chain has TRBV10-2 and TRBJ2-6, with D hard to call. The CDR3 length is 15 residues. Per the germline V gene, CDR1 is WSHSY and CDR2 is SAAADI. The ends were cut back, 6 bases at V and 0 bases at J, with 9 bases in the middle.

The chain is built from TRBV28 and TRBJ1-2; 9 bases map to TRBD1. Germline assignment: CDR1 MDHEN and CDR2 SYDVKM. Trimming took 6 bases from V and 8 from J; bases not matched to a gene: 13. CDR3 length: 15 residues. CDR3 sequence reads: CASSPPGQGIRGYTF. The CDR3 region has the DNA TGTGCCAGCAGCCCCCCGGGACAGGGAATTCGGGGCTACACCTTC.

V usage is TRBV27 and J usage is TRBJ1-2, with D possibly matching TRBD1 (6 bases). The V gene's germline CDR1 is MNHEY and CDR2 SMNVEV (reference sequence). V was clipped by 3 bases and J by 8 bases, with 13 bases between them. CDR3 length equals 13 residues. CDR3 sequence: CASSFAGGAGYTF. CDR3 nucleotides: TGTGCCAGCAGTTTCGCCGGGGGGGCGGGCTACACCTTC.

The sample holds one count of this clone. V usage is TRBV5-8 and J usage is TRBJ2-7; possible D gene TRBD1, 6 bases. The CDR3 is 13 residues long. CDR1 is SGHTS, CDR2 YDEGEE, per germline. The V end lost 2 bases, the J end lost 1 base, and 7 bases lay between the germline ends. The DNA of the CDR3 is TGTGCCAGCAGCTTTGGACAGTCCTACGAGCAGTACTTC. This sequence encodes CASSFGQSYEQYF.

The rearrangement joins TRBV10-2 to TRBJ1-3, with 7 bases fitting TRBD1. V shed 2 bases and J 6 bases; nucleotides not matched to a gene: 7. The CDR3 length is 15 residues. Germline V gives CDR1 WSHSY, CDR2 SAAADI. The CDR3, as DNA: TGCGCCAGCAGTGAGGTGGACAGGAGAAAAAACACCATATATTTT. This codes for CASSEVDRRKNTIYF.

The count of this clone is one. The gene calls are TRBV6-5 and TRBJ1-2; D unclear. Germline-derived CDR1 and CDR2 are MNHEY and SVGAGI. Between the trimmed V and J ends, which lost 2 bases and 6 bases, there was a span of 10 bases. The CDR3 totals 13 residues. CDR3 region: CASSYMGSNGYTF. CDR3 coding DNA: TGTGCCAGCAGTTACATGGGAAGCAATGGCTACACCTTC.

This chain links TRBV2 with TRBJ1-5; no reliable D call. The V end lost 5 bases, the J end lost 5 bases, and 10 bases lay between the germline ends. CDR1 and CDR2 (germline): SNHLY, FYNNEI. The CDR3 is 13 residues long. The CDR3 region has the DNA TGTGCCAGCAGTCCTAAGCGGGATCAGCCCCAGCATTTT. Translation gives CASSPKRDQPQHF.

The V gene is TRBV25-1, the J gene TRBJ1-3, with a weak D call TRBD1 (5 bases). Germline assignment: CDR1 MGHDK and CDR2 SYGVNS. Trimming removed 6 bases from V and 3 bases from J, with 12 bases in between. The CDR3 contains 14 residues. Here the CDR3 DNA reads TGTGCCAGCAGACCGCAGGGTGTTGGAAACACCATATATTTT. Encoded protein: CASRPQGVGNTIYF.

CDR3 DNA sequence: TGTGCCAGCAGTTACTCTGGCGATAGCGGAGCCTACGAGCAGTACTTC. The encoded protein is CASSYSGDSGAYEQYF. The chain recombines TRBV6-5 with TRBJ2-7; D possibly corresponds to TRBD2 (6 bases). Trimming removed 0 bases at V and 2 bases at J, with 14 bases between. CDR1 is MNHEY, CDR2 SVGAGI, per germline. The CDR3 is made up of 16 amino acids.

The rearrangement joins TRBV14 to TRBJ2-7; D may be TRBD2 (5 bases). This CDR3 spans 13 amino acids. In germline, CDR1 is SGHDN, CDR2 FVKESK. With 3 bases removed from V and 4 bases from J, the gap between germline ends came to 10 bases. The CDR3 DNA reads TGTGCCAGCAGCCAGCCAGCGGTTTACGAGCAGTACTTC. This sequence encodes CASSQPAVYEQYF.

V gene TRBV6-1 combines with J gene TRBJ1-5; D gene uncertain. V lost 2 bases to trimming and J lost 0 bases, with 11 bases between them. Germline V CDR1 and CDR2: MNHNS, SASEGT. The CDR3 sequence is 16 residues long. The CDR3 DNA sequence: TGTGCCAGCAGTGAAATGGCAGCCTATAGCAATCAGCCCCAGCATTTT. Its translation: CASSEMAAYSNQPQHF.

This clone was seen just once. V is TRBV29-1 and J is TRBJ2-3, with D perhaps TRBD2 (5 bases). The V and J ends lost 4 bases and 2 bases respectively, with 10 bases between them. This CDR3 is built from 13 residues. Germline CDR1 reads SQVTM; CDR2 reads ANQGSEA. The CDR3 spells CSVVSGSTDTQYF. The CDR3 DNA is TGCAGCGTTGTAAGCGGATCCACAGATACGCAGTATTTT.

CDR3 nucleotides: TGTGCCAGCAGCCCGGGCGACGCAACTAATGAAAAACTGTTTTTT. Encoded protein: CASSPGDATNEKLFF. The V and J genes are TRBV7-2 and TRBJ1-4, with D unclear. V lost 5 bases and J 0 bases, leaving 10 bases between the germline ends. Germline V gives CDR1 SGHTA, CDR2 FQGNSA. The CDR3 runs to 15 residues.

As to this clone: The same CDR3 is also encoded by other DNA sequences in this sample. The V and J genes are TRBV27 and TRBJ2-1, with TRBD1 as a possible D gene (5 bases). This CDR3 is 15 amino acids long. Germline V gene sequence: CDR1 MNHEY, CDR2 SMNVEV (reference sequence). V lost 3 bases and J lost 3, with 12 bases in between. DNA of the CDR3: TGTGCCAGCAGTTTGCGGCAGGGCGACTACAATGAGCAGTTCTTC. It yields the protein CASSLRQGDYNEQFF.

The rearrangement joins TRBV19 to TRBJ2-4; TRBD2 is a possible D gene (7 bases). V was pared by 7 bases and J by 0 bases, with 16 bases between. CDR3 length: 16 residues. Germline V gene sequence: CDR1 LNHDA, CDR2 SQIVND (reference sequence). The CDR3 loop reads CASNPQGREAKNIQYF. The CDR3 DNA is TGTGCCAGTAACCCCCAGGGGAGGGAAGCCAAAAACATTCAGTACTTC.

The chain combines TRBV30 with TRBJ2-7; 7 bases agree with TRBD2. V dropped 1 base and J dropped 4; count of bases not matched to a gene: 10. CDR1 is GTSNPN and CDR2 is SVGIG in the germline V gene (reference sequence). CDR3 length equals 15 residues. CDR3 sequence (DNA): TGTGCCTGGAGTGGACCCCCTAGCGGAGTTTACGAGCAGTACTTC. Translation gives CAWSGPPSGVYEQYF.

The chain uses TRBV5-1 and TRBJ1-1; D is perhaps TRBD1 (5 bases). Per the germline V gene, CDR1 is SGHRS and CDR2 is YFSETQ. This CDR3 has 15 residues. V shed 0 bases and J shed 1 base, with 10 bases lying between them. CDR3 sequence: CASSLGDGSNTEAFF. The CDR3, as DNA: TGCGCCAGCAGCTTGGGGGACGGTTCGAACACTGAAGCTTTCTTT.

The rearrangement uses TRBV28 and TRBJ1-2; D is possibly TRBD1 (5 bases). Germline CDR1 is MDHEN and CDR2 is SYDVKM. This CDR3 has 15 residues. V dropped 3 bases and J dropped 4 bases, with 15 bases sitting between them. In DNA form, the CDR3 reads TGTGCCAGCAGTTTTAGCGAGGGGAACCTCTATGGCTACACCTTC. Its protein product is CASSFSEGNLYGYTF.

The J gene is TRBJ1-5, the V gene TRBV19; 8 bases are a match to TRBD1. Germline loops: CDR1 LNHDA, CDR2 SQIVND (reference sequence). The V segment lost 4 bases and the J segment 7 bases; nucleotides outside the gene matches: 9. The CDR3 runs 15 residues. Here the CDR3 reads CASSNVRQGNQPQHF. CDR3 bases: TGTGCCAGTAGTAACGTGCGACAGGGGAACCAGCCCCAGCATTTT.

This chain uses TRBV4-3 with TRBJ2-6; D gene ambiguous. The CDR3 runs 18 residues. Trimming removed 1 base from V and 2 bases from J, with 15 bases in between. Germline V gives CDR1 LGHNA, CDR2 YSLEER. The CDR3 nucleotides read TGCGCCAGCAGCCAAGCCGCCGTGCAAGGAGCTGGGGCCAACGTCCTGACTTTC. Amino acid sequence: CASSQAAVQGAGANVLTF.

The J gene is TRBJ1-1, the V gene TRBV11-2; D is unresolved. The CDR3 contains 13 residues. Germline CDR1 is SGHAT and CDR2 is FQNNGV. V was pared by 7 bases and J by 7 bases, with 16 bases between. CDR3 loop: CASTAIYRFEAFF. CDR3 nucleotide sequence: TGTGCCAGCACCGCGATATACCGCTTTGAAGCTTTCTTT.

The CDR3 sequence is CASSQRLAGGYGEQYF. The CDR3 coding sequence is TGCGCCAGCAGCCAGAGACTAGCGGGAGGTTATGGCGAGCAGTACTTC. The chain joins TRBV5-1 to TRBJ2-7; the match to TRBD2 covers 13 bases. The germline gives CDR1 SGHRS, CDR2 YFSETQ. V lost 4 bases and J lost 6; bases outside the gene matches: 10. CDR3 size: 16 residues.

The chain employs TRBV28 and TRBJ1-1; the D gene is possibly TRBD1 (5 bases). The CDR3 length is 13 residues. The germline CDR1 and CDR2 sequences are MDHEN and SYDVKM. Trimming took 7 bases from V and 7 from J, leaving 16 bases between them. The CDR3 bases are TGTGCCAGCATACCCCTAGGGGCAGGTGAAGCTTTCTTT. It encodes CASIPLGAGEAFF.

This chain uses TRBV28 with TRBJ1-6; D remains unclear. The CDR3 has 15 amino acids. V dropped 6 bases and J dropped 8 bases, with 17 bases sitting between them. CDR1 and CDR2 from the germline V gene are MDHEN and SYDVKM. CDR3 bases: TGTGCCAGCAGCCCACGGACCCCATGGGATTCACCCCTCCACTTT. As protein: CASSPRTPWDSPLHF.